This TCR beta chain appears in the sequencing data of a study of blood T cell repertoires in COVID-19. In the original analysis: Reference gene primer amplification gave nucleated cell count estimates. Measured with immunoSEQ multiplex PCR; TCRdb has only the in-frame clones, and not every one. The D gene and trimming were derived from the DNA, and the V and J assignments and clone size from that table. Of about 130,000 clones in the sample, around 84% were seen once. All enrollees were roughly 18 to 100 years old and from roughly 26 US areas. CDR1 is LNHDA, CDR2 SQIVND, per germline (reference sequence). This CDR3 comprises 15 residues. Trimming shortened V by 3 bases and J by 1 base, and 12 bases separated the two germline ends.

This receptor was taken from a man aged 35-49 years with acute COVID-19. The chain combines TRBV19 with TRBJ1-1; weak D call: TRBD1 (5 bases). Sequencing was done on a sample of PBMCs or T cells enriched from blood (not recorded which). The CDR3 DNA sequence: TGTGCCAGTAGTATGGGGGACTGGGGGAACACTGAAGCTTTCTTT. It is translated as CASSMGDWGNTEAFF.